The 24 T cell receptor beta chains below come from one sample, sequenced in a study of regulatory T cells in long-lasting Graves disease. The time point denotes: persistent/refractory GD, antithyroid drugs over 5 years with positive TRAb. The TCR library was made from RNA extracted from PBMCs. CDR3-region Arm-PCR and iRepertoire HTBI primers produced the TCR beta libraries. MiXCR was run by TCRdb on the multiplex PCR reads, yielding one entry per CDR3 protein. The sample contains 310,000 or so distinct CDR3 sequences, roughly a fifth of which appear only once. The sample consisted of peripheral blood mononuclear cells (PBMCs), taken when the disease was refractory, from a patient treated with antithyroid drugs. The receptors were sampled from a female donor with Graves disease.

In this sample, this clonotype turned up a few times. J is TRBJ2-4 and V is TRBV6-1, with 7 nucleotides matching TRBD2. The germline V gene has CDR1 MNHNS and CDR2 SASEGT. Trimming at V came to 0 bases and at J to 9 bases, leaving 11 bases not matched to a gene. CDR3 length: 16 amino acids. The CDR3 DNA reads as TGTGCCAGCAGTGAAGCGGCGGGAGTATTGGGGGTCATTCAGTACTTC. It is translated as CASSEAAGVLGVIQYF.

This clonotype came up a few times. V and J are TRBV4-2 and TRBJ1-4; the D gene is possibly TRBD1 (6 bases). Per the germline V gene, CDR1 is LGHNA and CDR2 is YNFKEQ. This CDR3 contains 15 residues. The V and J ends lost 0 bases and 10 bases respectively, with 15 bases between them. The CDR3 nucleotides read TGTGCCAGCAGCCAAGATCCGGGGGCGAGAGGAAAACTGTTTTTT. The encoded protein is CASSQDPGARGKLFF.

This clonotype was found many times. This chain uses TRBV7-9 with TRBJ1-6; D is unresolved. The CDR3 consists of 13 residues. CDR1 SEHNR and CDR2 FQNEAQ come from the germline V gene (reference sequence). Trimming took off 5 bases at V and 9 bases at J, with 11 bases between the two ends. In DNA form, the CDR3 reads TGTGCCAGCAGCGTACAAACGAGTTCACCCCTCCACTTT. As protein: CASSVQTSSPLHF.

CDR3 loop: CAARVSGNTIYF. The CDR3 bases are TGTGCCGCTCGCGTCTCTGGAAACACCATATATTTT. This chain joins TRBV12-3 or TRBV12-4 and TRBJ1-3; D is uncertain. V was shortened by 11 bases and J by 0 bases, with 8 bases between the two germline ends. This CDR3 is 12 amino acids long.

The chain combines TRBV7-2 with TRBJ1-1, with TRBD1 matching over 8 bases. The CDR3 runs to 13 residues. Trimming at V came to 3 bases and at J to 6 bases, leaving 3 bases not matched to a gene. Germline V gene lookup returns CDR1 SGHTA and CDR2 FQGNSA. The CDR3 reads CASSLAGGAEAFF. CDR3 in DNA: TGTGCCAGCAGCTTGGCAGGGGGCGCTGAAGCTTTCTTT.

At least ten counts were recorded for this clonotype. The CDR3 sequence is CASTPDRADYGYTF. CDR3 nucleotides: TGTGCCAGCACCCCGGACAGGGCGGACTATGGCTACACCTTC. This chain connects TRBV11-2 to TRBJ1-2, with 8 bases matching TRBD1. This CDR3 region has 14 residues. Germline-derived CDR1 and CDR2 are SGHAT and FQNNGV. The V and J ends lost 7 bases and 3 bases, in that order; junction bases with no gene match: 7.

This clonotype appeared many times. The chain is built from TRBV20-1 and TRBJ2-2, with D perhaps TRBD1 (6 bases). The V end was cut by 1 base, the J end by 5 bases, with 8 bases between. The CDR3 consists of 13 residues. CDR1 DFQATT and CDR2 SNEGSKA come from the germline V gene (reference sequence). The DNA of the CDR3 is TGCAGTGCTAGAGGGCAGGGGACCGGGGAGCTGTTTTTT. This sequence encodes CSARGQGTGELFF.

This clonotype was seen at least ten times. The chain has TRBV24-1 and TRBJ1-5, with D perhaps matching TRBD1 (6 bases). Germline V gene sequence: CDR1 KGHDR, CDR2 SFDVKD. Trimming left V 7 bases short and J 2 bases short, with 14 bases between. This CDR3 region has 15 residues. The CDR3 sequence is CATSGPGEGNQPQHF. In DNA form, the CDR3 reads TGTGCCACCAGCGGACCAGGGGAGGGCAATCAGCCCCAGCATTTT.

As regards this clonotype: This may be a read error, as it is one base from a much larger clone. This chain links TRBV28 with TRBJ1-4; no firm D call. This CDR3 contains 11 residues. Germline-derived CDR1 and CDR2 are MDHEN and SYDVKM. The CDR3 region has the DNA TGTGCCAGCAGTCCGCGAGAAAAACTGTCTTTT. It encodes CASSPREKLSF.

This clonotype was counted at least ten times. This chain joins TRBV15 and TRBJ1-2; D is unresolved. From germline, CDR1 is LNHNV and CDR2 YYDKDF (reference sequence). The V gene lost 0 bases and the J gene lost 2 bases, with 10 bases spanning the gap. The CDR3 extends over 15 amino acids. In DNA form, the CDR3 reads TGTGCCACCAGCAGAGATTTCGAAGAGAACTATGGCTACACCTTC. It translates to CATSRDFEENYGYTF.

J is TRBJ2-2 and V is TRBV27; no clear D. Trimming removed 5 bases at V and 5 bases at J, with 6 bases between. The CDR3 consists of 12 residues. Per the germline V gene, CDR1 is MNHEY and CDR2 is SMNVEV (reference sequence). The chain's CDR3 is CASSKTTGELFF. As DNA, the CDR3 is TGTGCCAGCAGTAAAACAACCGGGGAGCTGTTTTTT.

The rearrangement joins TRBV27 to TRBJ2-1; 8 nucleotides align to TRBD2. Unmatched junction bases numbered 18, after V lost 5 bases and J lost 9 bases. Germline CDR1 reads MNHEY; CDR2 reads SMNVEV (reference sequence). The CDR3 spans 17 residues. The CDR3 is CASSTLLGSGELREQFF. The CDR3 DNA sequence: TGTGCCAGCAGTACCCTATTAGGTAGCGGGGAGCTACGTGAGCAGTTCTTC.

The J gene is TRBJ1-1, the V gene TRBV5-1; D is unresolved. In germline, CDR1 is SGHRS, CDR2 YFSETQ. The CDR3 totals 14 residues. V shed 4 bases and J shed 0 bases, with 10 bases lying between them. CDR3 residues: CASSPDTVNTEAFF. CDR3 bases: TGCGCCAGCAGCCCCGACACAGTGAACACTGAAGCTTTCTTT.

This clonotype has at least ten counts. The chain employs TRBV7-9 and TRBJ1-4, with D possibly matching TRBD1 (5 bases). Germline values: CDR1 SEHNR, CDR2 FQNEAQ (reference sequence). The CDR3 totals 15 residues. V lost 4 bases, J lost 2 bases, and 11 bases lay in between. The CDR3 here is CASSSIWGTNEKLFF. Written as DNA, the CDR3 is TGTGCCAGCAGCTCCATTTGGGGCACTAATGAAAAACTGTTTTTT.

Ten or more counts support this clonotype. The chain links TRBV6-5 to TRBJ2-7; TRBD2 might be the D (5 bases). The CDR3 sequence is 12 residues long. Trimming left V 2 bases short and J 3 bases short, with 5 bases between. CDR1 is MNHEY and CDR2 is SVGAGI in the germline V gene. The CDR3 DNA reads TGTGCCAGCAGTTACGGACTCTACGAGCAGTACTTC. It is translated as CASSYGLYEQYF.

The V gene is TRBV11-3, the J gene TRBJ2-3; D is undetermined. The CDR3 spans 12 residues. Trimming shortened V by 3 bases and J by 4 bases, and 5 bases separated the two germline ends. Germline assignment: CDR1 SGHNT and CDR2 YENEEA. The CDR3 loop reads CASSFPADTQYF. DNA of the CDR3: TGTGCCAGCAGCTTCCCCGCAGATACGCAGTATTTT. Together with reference TRBV11-3 and TRBJ2-3, the CDR3 gives the full variable domain: EAGVVQSPRYKIIEKKQPVAFWCNPISGHNTLYWYLQNLGQGPELLIRYENEEAVDDSQLPKDRFSAERLKGVDSTLKIQPAELGDSAVYLCASSFPADTQYFGPGTRLTVL.

V usage is TRBV4-2 and J usage is TRBJ1-5; D is ambiguous. The CDR3 is 13 residues long. CDR1 is LGHNA and CDR2 is YNFKEQ in the germline V gene. Deletions cut 0 bases from V and 4 bases from J, with 4 bases between. The CDR3: CASSQDQNQPQHF. Written as DNA, the CDR3 is TGTGCCAGCAGCCAAGATCAGAATCAGCCCCAGCATTTT.

This chain links TRBV19 with TRBJ2-2, with no clear D. CDR3 size: 17 residues. Trimming took off 6 bases at V and 0 bases at J, with 17 bases between the two ends. Per the germline V gene, CDR1 is LNHDA and CDR2 is SQIVND (reference sequence). The CDR3 protein is CASRDSTTMTNTGELFF. The CDR3 nucleotides are TGTGCCAGTAGGGATTCTACTACGATGACGAACACCGGGGAGCTGTTTTTT.

The chain has TRBV4-1 and TRBJ1-1; the match to TRBD1 covers 7 bases. V gave up 6 bases and J gave up 5 bases; unmatched junction bases: 12. The length of the CDR3 is 15 residues. Germline-derived CDR1 and CDR2 are MGHRA and YSYEKL. The DNA of the CDR3 is TGCGCCAGCAGACCGGGACAGCTCTTTGGGACTGAAGCTTTCTTT. Translation: CASRPGQLFGTEAFF.

This chain connects TRBV29-1 to TRBJ1-1; tentatively, D is TRBD1 (6 bases). The CDR3 is 12 residues long. Germline V gives CDR1 SQVTM, CDR2 ANQGSEA. V lost 0 bases and J lost 11, with 13 bases in between. The CDR3 sequence is CSVEDLGGIAFF. Written as DNA, the CDR3 is TGCAGCGTTGAAGACCTAGGGGGAATCGCTTTCTTT.

The sample holds a few counts of this clonotype. The chain joins TRBV2 to TRBJ2-7; 8 bases agree with TRBD1. V dropped 2 bases and J dropped 7; count of bases not matched to a gene: 13. The CDR3 covers 16 residues. The V gene's germline CDR1 is SNHLY and CDR2 FYNNEI. CDR3 residues: CASSENDRGTLGEQYF. The CDR3 DNA follows: TGTGCCAGCAGTGAAAACGACAGGGGTACCCTGGGGGAGCAGTACTTC.

This clonotype occurred many times. The chain links TRBV7-2 to TRBJ1-1; D ambiguous. Trimming took 5 bases from V and 0 from J, leaving 7 bases between them. In germline, CDR1 is SGHTA, CDR2 FQGNSA. The CDR3 contains 13 residues. CDR3 sequence (DNA): TGTGCCAGCAGCGTGACGGTGAACACTGAAGCTTTCTTT. It encodes CASSVTVNTEAFF.

This clonotype was observed many times. This chain joins TRBV24-1 and TRBJ1-2; TRBD1 matches at 9 bases. CDR3 length: 16 amino acids. The J segment lost 5 bases and the V segment lost 2 bases, leaving 8 bases of the junction unmatched. Germline V gives CDR1 KGHDR, CDR2 SFDVKD. The CDR3 region has the DNA TGTGCCACCAGTGATTCCTATGGGGACAGGGCTTATGGCTACACCTTC. It is translated as CATSDSYGDRAYGYTF.

This clonotype was observed many times. The chain employs TRBV29-1 and TRBJ2-5, with D maybe TRBD2 (7 bases). The CDR3 is 14 amino acids. Germline V lookup: CDR1 SQVTM, CDR2 ANQGSEA. V shed 6 bases and J shed 3 bases, with 17 bases lying between them. Here the CDR3 DNA reads TGCAGCGTGGCACGGGGGGCCGGCGAAGAGACCCAGTACTTC. Translation: CSVARGAGEETQYF.